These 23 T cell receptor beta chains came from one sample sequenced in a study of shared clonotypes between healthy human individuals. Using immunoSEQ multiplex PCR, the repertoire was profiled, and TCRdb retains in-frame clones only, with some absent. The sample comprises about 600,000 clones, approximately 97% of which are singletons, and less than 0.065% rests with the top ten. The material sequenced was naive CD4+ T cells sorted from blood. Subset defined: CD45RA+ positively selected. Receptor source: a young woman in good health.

CDR3 protein: CASNGLDREVVTDTQYF. The DNA for the CDR3 is TGCGCCTCCAACGGGCTGGACAGGGAGGTTGTCACAGATACGCAGTATTTT. The rearrangement links TRBV10-2 to TRBJ2-3, with TRBD1 matching 8 bases. The CDR3 is 17 residues long. Per the germline V gene, CDR1 is WSHSY and CDR2 is SAAADI. V dropped 11 bases and J dropped 2; count of bases not matched to a gene: 18.

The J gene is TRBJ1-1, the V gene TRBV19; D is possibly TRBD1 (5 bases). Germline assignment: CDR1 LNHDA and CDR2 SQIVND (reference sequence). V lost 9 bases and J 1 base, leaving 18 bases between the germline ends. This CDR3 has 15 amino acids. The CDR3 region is CARGLRGFKNTEAFF. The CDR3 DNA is TGTGCCAGGGGGCTTAGGGGTTTTAAGAACACTGAAGCTTTCTTT.

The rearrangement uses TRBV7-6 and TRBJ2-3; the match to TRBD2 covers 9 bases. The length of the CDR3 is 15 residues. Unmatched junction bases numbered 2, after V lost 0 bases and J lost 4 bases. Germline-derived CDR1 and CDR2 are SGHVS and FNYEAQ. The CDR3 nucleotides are TGTGCCAGCAGCTTAGCTAGCGGGAGTGCAGATACGCAGTATTTT. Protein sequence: CASSLASGSADTQYF.

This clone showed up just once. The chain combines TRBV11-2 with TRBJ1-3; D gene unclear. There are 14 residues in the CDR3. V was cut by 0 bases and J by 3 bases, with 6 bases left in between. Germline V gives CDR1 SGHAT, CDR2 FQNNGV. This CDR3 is CASSLDGDGNTIYF. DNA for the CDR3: TGTGCCAGCAGCTTAGACGGGGATGGAAACACCATATATTTT.

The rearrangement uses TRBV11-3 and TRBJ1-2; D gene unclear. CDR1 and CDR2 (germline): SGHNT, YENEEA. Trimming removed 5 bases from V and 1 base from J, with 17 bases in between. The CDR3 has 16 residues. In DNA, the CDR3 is TGTGCCAGCAGCGCCCGTCCTACCTTAAATAACTATGGCTACACCTTC. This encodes CASSARPTLNNYGYTF.

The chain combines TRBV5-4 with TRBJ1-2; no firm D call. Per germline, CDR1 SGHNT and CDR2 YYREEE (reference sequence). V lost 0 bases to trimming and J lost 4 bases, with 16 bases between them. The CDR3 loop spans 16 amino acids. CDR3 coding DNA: TGTGCCAGCAGCTTGGACAGACCAACGGTAGGCTATGGCTACACCTTC. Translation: CASSLDRPTVGYGYTF. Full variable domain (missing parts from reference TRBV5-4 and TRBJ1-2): ETGVTQSPTHLIKTRGQQVTLRCSSQSGHNTVSWYQQALGQGPQFIFQYYREEENGRGNFPPRFSGLQFPNYSSELNVNALELDDSALYLCASSLDRPTVGYGYTFGSGTRLTVV.

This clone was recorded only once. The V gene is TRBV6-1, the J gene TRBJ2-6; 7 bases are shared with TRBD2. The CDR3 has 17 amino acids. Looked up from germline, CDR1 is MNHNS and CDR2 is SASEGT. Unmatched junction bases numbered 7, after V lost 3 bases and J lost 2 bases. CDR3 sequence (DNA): TGTGCCAGCAGTGACATCGCGGGAGTGGCTGGGGCCAACGTCCTGACTTTC. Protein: CASSDIAGVAGANVLTF.

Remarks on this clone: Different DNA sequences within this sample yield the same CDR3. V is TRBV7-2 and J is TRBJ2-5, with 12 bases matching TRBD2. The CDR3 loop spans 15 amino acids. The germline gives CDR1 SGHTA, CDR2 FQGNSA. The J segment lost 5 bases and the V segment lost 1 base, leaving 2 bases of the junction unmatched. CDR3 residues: CASSLGLAGVETQYF. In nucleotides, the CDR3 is TGTGCCAGCAGCTTAGGACTAGCGGGAGTGGAGACCCAGTACTTC.

This CDR3 reads CASSLGTSGNLYEQYF. CDR3 sequence (DNA): TGCGCCAGCAGCTTGGGGACTAGCGGGAATCTTTACGAGCAGTACTTC. The chain employs TRBV5-1 and TRBJ2-7, with TRBD2 identical over 12 bases. Germline V gene lookup returns CDR1 SGHRS and CDR2 YFSETQ. The CDR3 consists of 16 residues. J was trimmed by 4 bases and V by 0 bases; bases with no gene match: 5.

CDR3 amino acids: CSVEGYLGGQYGYTF. The CDR3 DNA sequence: TGCAGCGTTGAAGGATATTTGGGGGGCCAGTATGGCTACACCTTC. The V gene is TRBV29-1, the J gene TRBJ1-2; D is possibly TRBD1 (6 bases). Germline assignment: CDR1 SQVTM and CDR2 ANQGSEA. The CDR3 is 15 amino acids. Trimming stripped 1 base from V and 5 bases from J, with 17 bases between. The full variable domain, its missing parts supplied by reference TRBV29-1 and TRBJ1-2, is SAVISQKPSRDICQRGTSLTIQCQVDSQVTMMFWYRQQPGQSLTLIATANQGSEATYESGFVIDKFPISRPNLTFSTLTVSNMSPEDSSIYLCSVEGYLGGQYGYTFGSGTRLTVV.

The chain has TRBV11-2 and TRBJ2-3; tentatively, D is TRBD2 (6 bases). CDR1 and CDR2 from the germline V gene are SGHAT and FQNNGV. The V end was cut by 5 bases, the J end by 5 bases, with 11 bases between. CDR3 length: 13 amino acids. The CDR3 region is CASSAGRVDTQYF. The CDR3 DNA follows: TGTGCCAGCAGCGCGGGAAGGGTAGATACGCAGTATTTT.

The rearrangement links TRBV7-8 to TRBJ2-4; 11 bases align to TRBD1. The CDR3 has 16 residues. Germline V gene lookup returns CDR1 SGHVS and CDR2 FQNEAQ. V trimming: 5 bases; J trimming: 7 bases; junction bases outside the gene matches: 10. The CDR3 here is CASSQEDRGRRNIQYF. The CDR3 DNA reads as TGTGCCAGCAGCCAAGAGGACAGGGGGCGCCGGAACATTCAGTACTTC.

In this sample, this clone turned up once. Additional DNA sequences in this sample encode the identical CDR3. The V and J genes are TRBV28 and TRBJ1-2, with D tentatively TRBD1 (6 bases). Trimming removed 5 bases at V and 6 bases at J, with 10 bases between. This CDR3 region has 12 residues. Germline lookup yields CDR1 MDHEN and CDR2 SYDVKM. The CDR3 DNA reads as TGTGCCAGCAGTCTGAGGGGGGATGGCTACACCTTC. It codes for CASSLRGDGYTF.

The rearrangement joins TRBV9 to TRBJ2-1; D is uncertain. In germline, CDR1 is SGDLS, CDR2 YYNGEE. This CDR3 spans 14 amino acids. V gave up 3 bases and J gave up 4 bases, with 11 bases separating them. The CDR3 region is CASSAWSRYNEQFF. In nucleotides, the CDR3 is TGTGCCAGCAGCGCCTGGTCCCGGTACAATGAGCAGTTCTTC.

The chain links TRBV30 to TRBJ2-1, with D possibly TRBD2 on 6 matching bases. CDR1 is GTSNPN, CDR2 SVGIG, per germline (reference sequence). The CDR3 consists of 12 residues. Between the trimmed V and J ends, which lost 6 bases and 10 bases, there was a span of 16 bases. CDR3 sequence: CACRDSGKEQFF. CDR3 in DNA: TGTGCCTGCCGGGACTCCGGTAAAGAGCAGTTCTTC.

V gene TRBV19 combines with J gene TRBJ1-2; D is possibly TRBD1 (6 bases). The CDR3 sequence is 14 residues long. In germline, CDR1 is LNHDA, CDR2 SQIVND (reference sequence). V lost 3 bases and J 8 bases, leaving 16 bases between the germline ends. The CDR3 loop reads CASSILNRDWGYTF. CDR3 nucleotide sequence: TGTGCCAGTAGTATTCTCAACAGGGATTGGGGCTACACCTTC.

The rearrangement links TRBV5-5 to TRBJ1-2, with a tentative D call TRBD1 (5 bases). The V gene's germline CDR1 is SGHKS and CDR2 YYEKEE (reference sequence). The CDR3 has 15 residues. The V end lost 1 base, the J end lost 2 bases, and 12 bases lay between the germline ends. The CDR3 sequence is CASSLFGAVNYGYTF. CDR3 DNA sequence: TGTGCCAGCAGCTTGTTTGGGGCTGTAAACTATGGCTACACCTTC.

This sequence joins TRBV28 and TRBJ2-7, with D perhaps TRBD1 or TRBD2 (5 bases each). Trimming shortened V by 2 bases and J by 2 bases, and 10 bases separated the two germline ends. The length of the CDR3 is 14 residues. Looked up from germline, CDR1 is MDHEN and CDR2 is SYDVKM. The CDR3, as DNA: TGTGCCAGCAGTTTAGGGGGTACCACCTACGAGCAGTACTTC. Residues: CASSLGGTTYEQYF.

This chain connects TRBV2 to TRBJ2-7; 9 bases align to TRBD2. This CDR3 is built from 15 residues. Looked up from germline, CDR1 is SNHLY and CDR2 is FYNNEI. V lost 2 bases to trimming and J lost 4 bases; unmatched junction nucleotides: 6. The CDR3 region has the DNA TGTGCCAGCAGTGAAACTAGCGGGTTTATTTACGAGCAGTACTTC. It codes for CASSETSGFIYEQYF.

The CDR3: CASRSTGDHTEAFF. CDR3 nucleotide sequence: TGTGCCAGCAGATCTACAGGGGACCACACTGAAGCTTTCTTT. The chain recombines TRBV28 with TRBJ1-1, with TRBD1 matching 7 bases. The length of the CDR3 is 14 residues. Germline loops: CDR1 MDHEN, CDR2 SYDVKM. The J segment lost 3 bases and the V segment lost 6 bases, leaving 7 bases of the junction unmatched.

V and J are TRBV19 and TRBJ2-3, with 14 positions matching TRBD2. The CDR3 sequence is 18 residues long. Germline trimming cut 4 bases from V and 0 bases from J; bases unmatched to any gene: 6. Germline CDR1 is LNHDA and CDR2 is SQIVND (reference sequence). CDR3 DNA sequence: TGTGCCAGTAGTAATCCGGGACTAGCGGGAGTAAGCACAGATACGCAGTATTTT. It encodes CASSNPGLAGVSTDTQYF.

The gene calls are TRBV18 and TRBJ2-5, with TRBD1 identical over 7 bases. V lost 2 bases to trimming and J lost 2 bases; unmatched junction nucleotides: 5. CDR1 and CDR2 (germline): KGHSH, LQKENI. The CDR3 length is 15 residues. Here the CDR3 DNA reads TGTGCCAGCTCACCAACGGGACAGATTCAAGAGACCCAGTACTTC. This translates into CASSPTGQIQETQYF.

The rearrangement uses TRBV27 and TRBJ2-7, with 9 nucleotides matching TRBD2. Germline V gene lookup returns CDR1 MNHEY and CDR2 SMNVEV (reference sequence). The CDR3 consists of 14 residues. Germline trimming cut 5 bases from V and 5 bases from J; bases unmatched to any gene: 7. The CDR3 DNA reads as TGTGCCAGCAGTATAGCGGGAGCGGGCGACGAGCAGTACTTC. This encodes CASSIAGAGDEQYF.